The T cell receptor beta chain under discussion was sequenced for a study of T cell repertoires in cytomegalovirus infection. Study details: Recently identified HLA-C-restricted and well-studied HLA-B-restricted CMV epitopes were used. Indicated by public TCR beta signatures were CMV infection and matching HLA type.

TCRdb recomputed calls from the reads with MiXCR, one row per CDR3 protein. Of roughly 120,000 distinct CDR3 sequences in the sample, more than 30% were seen once. Overall study findings and caveats: Predominance within the ex vivo response was attributable to HLA-C-restricted CMV-specific TCR beta clonotypes.

This clonotype appeared many times. The antigen remains unidentified. There are 14 residues in the CDR3. V shed 4 bases, J shed 9 bases, and the junction held 8 bases outside the gene matches. Germline loops: CDR1 SGHTA, CDR2 FQGNSA. The sequence derives from a human donor in good health (CMV status not recorded). Some clones in this sample may be carry-over from other donors' samples. This chain connects TRBV7-2 to TRBJ2-1, with TRBD2 matching 8 bases. The sample here was CD8+ T cells from cultured PBMCs, taken from culture after CMV antigen stimulation. The CDR3 loop is CASSSYGGALEQFF. The CDR3 nucleotides read TGTGCCAGCAGCTCATACGGGGGGGCCCTTGAGCAGTTCTTC. The whole variable domain, remainder taken from reference TRBV7-2 and TRBJ2-1, is GAGVSQSPSNKVTEKGKDVELRCDPISGHTALYWYRQSLGQGLEFLIYFQGNSAPDKSGLPSDRFSAERTGGSVSTLTIQRTQQEDSAVYLCASSSYGGALEQFFGPGTRLTVL.